Below, 15 T cell receptor beta chains from the same sample are listed, as sequenced in a study of radiation and T cells in renal cell carcinoma (dated by TCRdb to about 2020). The label giving this sample's time point can be read as: blood 2 weeks post-SBRT. The treatment or condition tag for this specimen amounts to: 15 Gy SBRT to primary tumor, nephrectomy 4 weeks later. Receptors were amplified or captured by the immunoSEQ multiplex PCR assay. TCRdb stores this immuneACCESS table with in-frame sequences only. Part of the clones is absent; in the studies checked, under half of the shortfall reflects unresolved V genes, and no reason is known for the rest. The sample data list around 60,000 clones, and around 78% of these were observed just once. The ten top clones hold under 7% of the sample. The material was blood, obtained from a patient whose treatment included radiotherapy and nephrectomy. These receptors were obtained from a man aged 55 to 70 with renal cell carcinoma.

This chain joins TRBV7-2 and TRBJ1-3; D not certain. Germline V gene sequence: CDR1 SGHTA, CDR2 FQGNSA. The CDR3 is 15 amino acids. The V gene lost 2 bases and the J gene lost 4 bases, with 12 bases spanning the gap. The CDR3 here is CASSLYRNTGNTIYF. The CDR3 DNA follows: TGTGCCAGCAGCTTATATCGGAATACCGGAAACACCATATATTTT. Filled out from reference TRBV7-2 and TRBJ1-3, the complete variable domain reads GAGVSQSPSNKVTEKGKDVELRCDPISGHTALYWYRQSLGQGLEFLIYFQGNSAPDKSGLPSDRFSAERTGGSVSTLTIQRTQQEDSAVYLCASSLYRNTGNTIYFGEGSWLTVV.

This chain uses TRBV11-3 with TRBJ1-5; 8 bases match TRBD1. The germline gives CDR1 SGHNT, CDR2 YENEEA. The J segment lost 0 bases and the V segment lost 5 bases, leaving 15 bases of the junction unmatched. CDR3 length: 19 residues. The CDR3: CASSQARTGLVYSNQPQHF. CDR3 DNA sequence: TGTGCCAGCAGCCAGGCCCGGACAGGGCTTGTCTATAGCAATCAGCCCCAGCATTTT. The complete variable domain, with remaining parts taken from reference TRBV11-3 and TRBJ1-5, reads EAGVVQSPRYKIIEKKQPVAFWCNPISGHNTLYWYLQNLGQGPELLIRYENEEAVDDSQLPKDRFSAERLKGVDSTLKIQPAELGDSAVYLCASSQARTGLVYSNQPQHFGDGTRLSIL.

This clone was observed a single time. J is TRBJ2-7 and V is TRBV30; no clear D. V was cut by 1 base and J by 0 bases, with 19 bases left in between. This CDR3 is built from 17 residues. CDR1 and CDR2 (germline): GTSNPN, SVGIG (reference sequence). The CDR3 sequence is CAWSAWLPDGASYEQYF. CDR3 nucleotides: TGTGCCTGGAGTGCCTGGTTGCCAGACGGCGCCTCCTACGAGCAGTACTTC.

The table lists this clone with a count of one. V is TRBV10-1 and J is TRBJ2-3; tentative D call: TRBD2 (5 bases). Germline V gives CDR1 WNHNN, CDR2 SYGVQD (reference sequence). The ends were cut back, 3 bases at V and 4 bases at J, with 14 bases in the middle. The CDR3 loop spans 15 amino acids. CDR3 nucleotides: TGCGCCAGCAGTGACCCGGGGAAAGGGCCAGATACGCAGTATTTT. Translating gives CASSDPGKGPDTQYF.

This chain uses TRBV7-9 with TRBJ2-1; D may be TRBD2 (5 bases). The V end lost 10 bases, the J end lost 5 bases, and 15 bases lay between the germline ends. This CDR3 contains 13 residues. Germline V gives CDR1 SEHNR, CDR2 FQNEAQ (reference sequence). CDR3 in amino acids: CATADSNDNEQFF. The CDR3 DNA reads as TGTGCCACCGCGGACTCAAACGACAATGAGCAGTTCTTC.

The chain combines TRBV2 with TRBJ2-5; perhaps TRBD1 as D (5 bases). This CDR3 is built from 14 residues. Trimming shortened V by 10 bases and J by 0 bases, and 15 bases separated the two germline ends. The germline V gene has CDR1 SNHLY and CDR2 FYNNEI. CDR3 DNA: TGTGCCAACATGGACATAAAAGACCAAGAGACCCAGTACTTC. This codes for CANMDIKDQETQYF.

V gene TRBV11-3 combines with J gene TRBJ2-1; no reliable D call. Trimming stripped 2 bases from V and 7 bases from J, with 6 bases between. The germline V gene has CDR1 SGHNT and CDR2 YENEEA. This CDR3 contains 12 residues. The CDR3 coding sequence is TGTGCCAGCAGCTTAAATGGGAATGAGCAGTTCTTC. It specifies CASSLNGNEQFF.

The genes are TRBV30 and TRBJ2-6, with D perhaps matching TRBD1 (6 bases). CDR3 length: 18 amino acids. V lost 0 bases, J lost 0 bases, and 15 bases lay in between. Germline V gene sequence: CDR1 GTSNPN, CDR2 SVGIG (reference sequence). DNA of the CDR3: TGTGCCTGGAGTGTACCGGGCAGGGGCGGCTCTGGGGCCAACGTCCTGACTTTC. It specifies CAWSVPGRGGSGANVLTF. Using reference TRBV30 and TRBJ2-6 for the parts outside the CDR3, the full variable domain is SQTIHQWPATLVQPVGSPLSLECTVEGTSNPNLYWYRQAAGRGLQLLFYSVGIGQISSEVPQNLSASRPQDRQFILSSKKLLLSDSGFYLCAWSVPGRGGSGANVLTFGAGSRLTVL.

The gene calls are TRBV11-3 and TRBJ2-5; D gene unclear. CDR3 size: 15 residues. CDR1 is SGHNT, CDR2 YENEEA, per germline. V was cut by 4 bases and J by 2 bases, with 14 bases left in between. CDR3 residues: CASSSISQQQETQYF. The CDR3 coding sequence is TGTGCCAGCAGCTCCATCTCTCAGCAACAAGAGACCCAGTACTTC.

V and J are TRBV9 and TRBJ1-1; no definite D call. In germline, CDR1 is SGDLS, CDR2 YYNGEE. The V end was cut by 0 bases, the J end by 0 bases, with 9 bases between. The CDR3 runs 15 residues. The CDR3 DNA reads as TGTGCCAGCAGCGTAGGGGGTGGAATGAACACTGAAGCTTTCTTT. This sequence encodes CASSVGGGMNTEAFF.

The V and J genes are TRBV19 and TRBJ1-2, with a possible D match to TRBD1 (6 bases). The CDR3 sequence is 16 residues long. Germline CDR1 and CDR2: LNHDA and SQIVND (reference sequence). The V end was cut by 7 bases, the J end by 6 bases, with 24 bases between. The CDR3 nucleotides read TGTGCCAGTACTCGGTCCGCGTGGCGGGGGGCTGATGGCTACACCTTC. It yields the protein CASTRSAWRGADGYTF.

The gene calls are TRBV5-4 and TRBJ2-3, with D perhaps TRBD2 (5 bases). Germline loops: CDR1 SGHNT, CDR2 YYREEE (reference sequence). Trimming took off 2 bases at V and 6 bases at J, with 10 bases between the two ends. This CDR3 has 13 amino acids. In nucleotides, the CDR3 is TGTGCCAGCAGCTTCACGGGCGGGGATACGCAGTATTTT. Translation: CASSFTGGDTQYF.

This chain connects TRBV21-1 to TRBJ2-3; the D segment call TRBD2 is taken from the table without a DNA check. TRBV21-1 is classified as a pseudogene. The CDR3 length is 19 residues. CDR3 sequence: CASSSPTSGMGWGTDTQYF. The CDR3 DNA follows: TGTGCCAGCAGCAGTCCCACTAGCGGGATGGGGTGGGGCACAGATACGCAGTATTTT.

The chain couples TRBV13 to TRBJ1-1; D is possibly TRBD1 (6 bases). V dropped 8 bases and J dropped 5 bases, with 21 bases sitting between them. The CDR3 spans 15 residues. In germline, CDR1 is PRHDT, CDR2 FYEKMQ (reference sequence). This CDR3 is CASSGLGTGWTEAFF. The CDR3 nucleotides are TGTGCCAGCTCGGGTCTCGGTACAGGGTGGACTGAAGCTTTCTTT.

V gene TRBV29-1 combines with J gene TRBJ2-7; 11 nucleotides agree with TRBD2. CDR1 SQVTM and CDR2 ANQGSEA come from the germline V gene. The length of the CDR3 is 14 residues. V shed 7 bases, J shed 0 bases, and the junction held 5 bases outside the gene matches. The CDR3 coding sequence is TGCAGCGCGACTAGCGGGGTGAGCTCCTACGAGCAGTACTTC. Protein sequence: CSATSGVSSYEQYF.